The subject of this entry is one TCR beta chain. The data were obtained in a study of Graves' ophthalmopathy and Graves' hyperthyroidism. The germline V gene has CDR1 SGHNT and CDR2 YYREEE (reference sequence). The germline V and J ends were trimmed by 0 bases and 6 bases, with 10 bases remaining between them. CDR3 size: 13 residues. TCR beta CDR3 regions were amplified from RNA transcripts. Amplification began with first-round RT-PCR using HTBI primers, then second-round multiplex PCR was performed. TCRdb reprocessed the multiplex PCR reads via MiXCR and lists one record per CDR3 protein. The data contain 35,000 to 50,000 distinct CDR3 sequences, about 50% of them singletons.

This receptor was identified in an adult woman with stable Graves' hyperthyroidism. V gene TRBV5-4 combines with J gene TRBJ2-7; D might be TRBD1 (5 bases). The specimen was peripheral blood. The CDR3, as DNA: TGTGCCAGCAGCTTGGCTCAGGGCGCCGAGCAGTACTTC. This encodes CASSLAQGAEQYF.